A single sample is the source of the 29 T cell receptor beta chains below, sequenced in a study of blood T cell repertoires in COVID-19. TCRdb keeps only in-frame clones here, not all; method: immunoSEQ multiplex PCR. The table shows more than 70,000 clones, with about 89% occurring only once. The sample comprised peripheral blood. The receptors here all came from a man aged 45 to 65 with active or convalescent COVID-19.

This chain uses TRBV28 with TRBJ2-7; possibly TRBD2 for D (7 bases). The CDR3 loop spans 13 amino acids. Germline assignment: CDR1 MDHEN and CDR2 SYDVKM. Trimming shortened V by 7 bases and J by 6 bases, and 16 bases separated the two germline ends. CDR3 sequence reads: CASTRGGQGEQYV. The CDR3 DNA reads TGTGCCAGCACCCGCGGGGGCCAGGGCGAGCAGTACGTC.

V usage is TRBV29-1 and J usage is TRBJ1-3; tentative D call: TRBD1 (5 bases). Between the trimmed V and J ends, which lost 0 bases and 0 bases, there was a span of 12 bases. In germline, CDR1 is SQVTM, CDR2 ANQGSEA. The CDR3 totals 16 residues. The DNA of the CDR3 is TGCAGCGTTGAAGATTGGGAGGGGAGCTCTGGAAACACCATATATTTT. Translating it yields CSVEDWEGSSGNTIYF.

The rearrangement links TRBV4-1 to TRBJ2-3; the D gene is possibly TRBD2 (6 bases). In germline, CDR1 is MGHRA, CDR2 YSYEKL. V was cut by 4 bases and J by 4 bases, with 21 bases left in between. This CDR3 contains 17 residues. The CDR3 DNA follows: TGCGCCAGCAGCCTACCCTCGGAGGCGGGGTGGGCAGATACGCAGTATTTT. This encodes CASSLPSEAGWADTQYF.

The genes are TRBV4-1 and TRBJ1-2; no clear D gene. The CDR3 totals 13 residues. V lost 1 base to trimming and J lost 2 bases, with 5 bases between them. The germline gives CDR1 MGHRA, CDR2 YSYEKL. This CDR3 reads CASSQGRNYGYTF. The CDR3 DNA sequence: TGCGCCAGCAGCCAAGGCCGGAACTATGGCTACACCTTC.

The chain recombines TRBV7-8 with TRBJ2-1; 10 positions agree with TRBD1. In germline, CDR1 is SGHVS, CDR2 FQNEAQ. The V segment lost 5 bases and the J segment 5 bases; nucleotides outside the gene matches: 3. CDR3 length: 14 amino acids. This chain's CDR3 is CASSKDRGDNEQFF. The CDR3 DNA is TGTGCCAGCAGCAAGGACAGGGGGGACAATGAGCAGTTCTTC.

V and J are TRBV10-2 and TRBJ1-6; 7 bases are shared with TRBD1. CDR1 is WSHSY, CDR2 SAAADI, per germline. V shed 6 bases and J 14 bases; nucleotides not matched to a gene: 7. This CDR3 comprises 12 residues. The CDR3 is CASRIQGMTLHF. CDR3 nucleotide sequence: TGCGCCAGCAGGATACAGGGGATGACCCTCCACTTT.

This clone was seen once. The chain uses TRBV19 and TRBJ1-3, with a tentative D call TRBD1 (6 bases). The CDR3 consists of 14 residues. Germline-derived CDR1 and CDR2 are LNHDA and SQIVND (reference sequence). V was shortened by 6 bases and J by 2 bases, with 11 bases between the two germline ends. This CDR3 reads CASRTGTPGNTIYF. The CDR3 nucleotides are TGTGCCAGTAGGACCGGGACACCTGGAAACACCATATATTTT.

The genes are TRBV25-1 and TRBJ1-4; TRBD1 is a possible D gene (5 bases). The V end lost 0 bases, the J end lost 3 bases, and 8 bases lay between the germline ends. The germline gives CDR1 MGHDK, CDR2 SYGVNS. CDR3 length equals 15 residues. The CDR3 DNA follows: TGTGCCAGCAGTGAATATACAGGTCCTAATGAAAAACTGTTTTTT. Amino acid sequence: CASSEYTGPNEKLFF.

The V call is TRBV10-3, the J call TRBJ1-2, with D maybe TRBD1 (6 bases). Germline assignment: CDR1 ENHRY and CDR2 SYGVKD. V was shortened by 4 bases and J by 5 bases, with 14 bases between the two germline ends. This CDR3 has 14 amino acids. CDR3 DNA: TGTGCCATCAGTGGACAGGAATCTTTTTATGGCTACACCTTC. Residues: CAISGQESFYGYTF.

The J gene is TRBJ2-7, the V gene TRBV7-2, with 8 nucleotides matching TRBD2. Germline lookup yields CDR1 SGHTA and CDR2 FQGNSA. The junction had 4 bases not matched to a gene; V was cut back by 5 bases and J by 1 base. This CDR3 comprises 14 residues. The CDR3 sequence: CASSPGGRSYEQYF. DNA for the CDR3: TGTGCCAGCAGCCCGGGAGGGCGTTCCTACGAGCAGTACTTC.

J is TRBJ1-1 and V is TRBV6-5, with D unresolved. With 2 bases removed from V and 2 bases from J, the gap between germline ends came to 9 bases. The CDR3 has 14 amino acids. Germline values: CDR1 MNHEY, CDR2 SVGAGI. The CDR3 sequence is CASSYIGLNTEAFF. The CDR3, as DNA: TGTGCCAGCAGTTACATTGGCTTAAACACTGAAGCTTTCTTT.

The J gene is TRBJ1-5, the V gene TRBV27; 10 nucleotides line up with TRBD1. Trimming at V came to 0 bases and at J to 7 bases, leaving 3 bases not matched to a gene. CDR1 and CDR2 (germline): MNHEY, SMNVEV (reference sequence). The CDR3 is 15 amino acids. The CDR3 protein is CASSLSTGGSQPQHF. CDR3 nucleotide sequence: TGTGCCAGCAGTTTATCGACAGGGGGCAGCCAGCCCCAGCATTTT.

The chain links TRBV24-1 to TRBJ1-6; the D is unclear. This CDR3 comprises 13 residues. Trimming cost V 5 bases and J 8 bases, with 9 bases left between them. CDR1 is KGHDR and CDR2 is SFDVKD in the germline V gene. CDR3 residues: CATSAGLHSPLHF. Here the CDR3 DNA reads TGTGCCACCAGTGCCGGACTTCATTCACCCCTCCACTTT.

The J gene is TRBJ1-5, the V gene TRBV19; 7 nucleotides align to TRBD1. Unmatched junction bases numbered 8, after V lost 7 bases and J lost 2 bases. The length of the CDR3 is 15 residues. Germline CDR1 reads LNHDA; CDR2 reads SQIVND (reference sequence). The CDR3 DNA sequence: TGTGCCAGTATCGGCAGGGGGACGGGCAATCAGCCCCAGCATTTT. Translation gives CASIGRGTGNQPQHF. The full variable domain, its missing parts supplied by reference TRBV19 and TRBJ1-5, is DGGITQSPKYLFRKEGQNVTLSCEQNLNHDAMYWYRQDPGQGLRLIYYSQIVNDFQKGDIAEGYSVSREKKESFPLTVTSAQKNPTAFYLCASIGRGTGNQPQHFGDGTRLSIL.

The rearrangement uses TRBV4-1 and TRBJ2-7; maybe TRBD1 (5 bases). Germline V gene data show CDR1 as MGHRA and CDR2 as YSYEKL. This CDR3 has 12 residues. V was cut by 2 bases and J by 8 bases, with 10 bases left in between. This chain's CDR3 is CASSQQGSQQYF. The CDR3 DNA reads as TGCGCCAGCAGCCAACAGGGTTCGCAGCAGTACTTC.

The chain joins TRBV5-4 to TRBJ2-3, with a weak D call TRBD1 (5 bases). The germline gives CDR1 SGHNT, CDR2 YYREEE (reference sequence). V was trimmed by 4 bases and J by 4 bases, leaving 13 bases between them. CDR3 length equals 14 residues. The CDR3 bases are TGTGCCAGCAGCCCCGATCAGGGTTCAGATACGCAGTATTTT. Protein sequence: CASSPDQGSDTQYF.

This clone was observed a few times. The V gene is TRBV5-1, the J gene TRBJ1-6; 8 positions agree with TRBD1. CDR3 size: 15 residues. V was clipped by 3 bases and J by 8 bases; unmatched bases: 7. CDR1 is SGHRS and CDR2 is YFSETQ in the germline V gene. The CDR3 loop reads CASSSEGQDYSPLHF. The CDR3 coding sequence is TGCGCCAGCAGCTCCGAGGGACAGGACTATTCACCCCTCCACTTT.

The V gene is TRBV2, the J gene TRBJ1-5; 9 positions agree with TRBD1. This CDR3 contains 14 residues. V shed 4 bases, J shed 10 bases, and the junction held 8 bases outside the gene matches. CDR1 and CDR2 (germline): SNHLY, FYNNEI. In nucleotides, the CDR3 is TGTGCCAGCAGTGCCGGGACAGGGATCGGCCCCCAGCATTTT. This sequence encodes CASSAGTGIGPQHF. Complete variable domain (other parts from reference TRBV2 and TRBJ1-5): EPEVTQTPSHQVTQMGQEVILRCVPISNHLYFYWYRQILGQKVEFLVSFYNNEISEKSEIFDDQFSVERPDGSNFTLKIRSTKLEDSAMYFCASSAGTGIGPQHFGDGTRLSIL.

The table lists this clone with a few counts. Other DNA sequences from this sample encode an identical CDR3 as well. The rearrangement uses TRBV5-1 and TRBJ2-6; possible D gene TRBD1, 5 bases. V lost 3 bases to trimming and J lost 0 bases, with 7 bases between them. Germline CDR1 SGHRS, CDR2 YFSETQ. The CDR3 covers 15 residues. The CDR3 region has the DNA TGCGCCAGCAGCTCGACAGTCTCTGGGGCCAACGTCCTGACTTTC. It translates to CASSSTVSGANVLTF. The whole variable domain, filled in from reference TRBV5-1 and TRBJ2-6, reads KAGVTQTPRYLIKTRGQQVTLSCSPISGHRSVSWYQQTPGQGLQFLFEYFSETQRNKGNFPGRFSGRQFSNSRSEMNVSTLELGDSALYLCASSSTVSGANVLTFGAGSRLTVL.

The gene calls are TRBV7-7 and TRBJ2-2; TRBD1 aligns across 9 bases. Germline loops: CDR1 SSHAT, CDR2 FNYEAQ (reference sequence). V dropped 0 bases and J dropped 6; count of bases not matched to a gene: 8. This CDR3 contains 17 residues. The CDR3 coding sequence is TGTGCCAGCAGCTTAGCGTGGGACAGGGAAGCAGCCGGGGAGCTGTTTTTT. As protein: CASSLAWDREAAGELFF.

This chain uses TRBV6-5 with TRBJ1-4; D unresolved. The CDR3 consists of 13 residues. Trimming took off 0 bases at V and 5 bases at J, with 4 bases between the two ends. Germline V gives CDR1 MNHEY, CDR2 SVGAGI. The CDR3 DNA follows: TGTGCCAGCAGTTACTCTTCGAATGAAAAACTGTTTTTT. Its translation is CASSYSSNEKLFF.

The chain is built from TRBV7-9 and TRBJ2-2; D is possibly TRBD1 (5 bases). The CDR3 totals 14 residues. V gave up 5 bases and J gave up 4 bases, with 11 bases separating them. Germline CDR1 is SEHNR and CDR2 is FQNEAQ (reference sequence). CDR3 DNA: TGTGCCAGCAGCGAGGACACCGCCACCGGGGAGCTGTTTTTT. Translation gives CASSEDTATGELFF.

The rearrangement uses TRBV29-1 and TRBJ1-4; possibly TRBD1 for D (5 bases). The CDR3 totals 12 residues. V lost 7 bases to trimming and J lost 4 bases, with 10 bases between them. Germline CDR1 and CDR2: SQVTM and ANQGSEA. The CDR3 sequence: CSGDFGNEKLFF. CDR3 bases: TGCAGCGGGGACTTTGGTAATGAAAAACTGTTTTTT.

The chain recombines TRBV6-5 with TRBJ1-5, with TRBD1 as a possible D gene (6 bases). The CDR3 consists of 16 residues. The germline V and J ends were trimmed by 4 bases and 2 bases, with 15 bases remaining between them. CDR1 and CDR2 from the germline V gene are MNHEY and SVGAGI. CDR3 residues: CASSLNREKGNQPQHF. CDR3 DNA sequence: TGTGCCAGCAGTTTAAACAGGGAGAAGGGCAATCAGCCCCAGCATTTT.

This sequence joins TRBV14 and TRBJ1-3, with D hard to call. The CDR3 totals 15 residues. CDR1 and CDR2 from the germline V gene are SGHDN and FVKESK. Trimming took 0 bases from V and 1 from J, leaving 7 bases between them. The CDR3 region is CASSQDRGSGNTIYF. In DNA, the CDR3 is TGTGCCAGCAGCCAAGATCGGGGATCTGGAAACACCATATATTTT.

This clone was seen a handful of times. The V and J genes are TRBV5-1 and TRBJ1-2; 8 bases align to TRBD1. This CDR3 comprises 13 residues. Germline CDR1 reads SGHRS; CDR2 reads YFSETQ. J lost 4 bases, V lost 5 bases, and 4 bases had no gene match. The CDR3 spells CASRTTGVYGYTF. The CDR3 nucleotides are TGCGCCAGCAGAACGACAGGGGTCTATGGCTACACCTTC.

This clone was detected only a few times. This sequence joins TRBV18 and TRBJ1-2, with TRBD1 matching 11 bases. Germline loops: CDR1 KGHSH, CDR2 LQKENI. The CDR3 loop spans 15 amino acids. The junction had 8 bases not matched to a gene; V was cut back by 4 bases and J by 7 bases. The CDR3 DNA reads as TGTGCCAGCTCACTATTGGACAGGGGGCGGAGTGGCTACACCTTC. It yields the protein CASSLLDRGRSGYTF.

This rearrangement joins TRBV5-4 to TRBJ1-6, with D perhaps TRBD1 (6 bases). This CDR3 has 17 amino acids. Germline CDR1 is SGHNT and CDR2 is YYREEE (reference sequence). Deletions cut 4 bases from V and 0 bases from J, with 14 bases between. CDR3 coding DNA: TGTGCCAGCAGCAACCAGACAGGCCGCTCCTATAATTCACCCCTCCACTTT. Protein: CASSNQTGRSYNSPLHF.

The CDR3 nucleotides read TGTGCCAGCTCAAAGACTGCAACTAATGAAAAACTGTTTTTT. It is translated as CASSKTATNEKLFF. The rearrangement uses TRBV18 and TRBJ1-4; D not certain. This CDR3 region has 14 residues. Germline V CDR1 and CDR2: KGHSH, LQKENI. The V gene lost 5 bases and the J gene lost 0 bases, with 7 bases spanning the gap.